This T cell receptor beta chain was obtained from a study of T cell changes during pregnancy in multiple sclerosis (dated by TCRdb to the late 2010s). In terms of the full investigation: In women with multiple sclerosis, the researchers looked at how the T cell repertoire shifted as pregnancy progressed.

Comment on this clone: Its antigen is not yet known. No base qualities exist here, and no much larger clone lies one base off it.

V is reduced by 3 bases and J by 0 bases, leaving a spacing of 11 bases between them. As encoded in the germline V gene, CDR1 is MDHEN while CDR2 is SYDVKM. The cysteine opens and the phenylalanine closes a CDR3 of 16 amino acids. Only the CDR3 portion is preserved as DNA: 48 bases, with reading frame beginning at the first base. Library construction relied on the immunoSEQ multiplex PCR assay. TCRdb mirrors the immuneACCESS table, restricted to in-frame sequences. Some clones are absent from its copies; in checked studies, under half trace to an unresolved V gene, and the reason for the others is unknown. Across this sample there are 65,000 to 85,000 clones, with approximately 93% seen only once. The ten top clones hold over 0.12% of the sample.

The chain is made from TRBV28 and TRBJ1-4, with no D gene named confidently. Sample: CD4+ T cells from peripheral blood mononuclear cells, taken after pregnancy. This sequence was found in a female donor with multiple sclerosis, enrolled in a pregnancy study. For the CDR3, the sequence is CASSFYIVATNEKLFF. The sequence in DNA is TGTGCCAGCAGTTTCTATATCGTTGCAACTAATGAAAAACTGTTTTTT.